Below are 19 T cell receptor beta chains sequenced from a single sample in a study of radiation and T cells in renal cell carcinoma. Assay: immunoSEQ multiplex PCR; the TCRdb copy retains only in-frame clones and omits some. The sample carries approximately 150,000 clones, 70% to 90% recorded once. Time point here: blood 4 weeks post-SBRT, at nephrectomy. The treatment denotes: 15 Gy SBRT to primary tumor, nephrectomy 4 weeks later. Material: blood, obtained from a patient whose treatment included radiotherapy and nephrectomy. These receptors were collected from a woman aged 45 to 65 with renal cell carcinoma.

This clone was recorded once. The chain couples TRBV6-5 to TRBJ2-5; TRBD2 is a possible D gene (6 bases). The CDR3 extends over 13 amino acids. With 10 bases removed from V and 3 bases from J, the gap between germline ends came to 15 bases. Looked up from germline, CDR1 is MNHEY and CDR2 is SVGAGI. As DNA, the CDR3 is TGTGCCACCCGAACATGGGAGGAAGAGACCCAGTACTTC. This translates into CATRTWEEETQYF.

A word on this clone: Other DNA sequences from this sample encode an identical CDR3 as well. The CDR3 region is CASSVGGSYNEQFF. The CDR3 DNA reads as TGTGCCAGCAGCGTAGGAGGTTCCTACAATGAGCAGTTCTTC. V is TRBV9 and J is TRBJ2-1; D ambiguous. This CDR3 spans 14 amino acids. CDR1 SGDLS and CDR2 YYNGEE come from the germline V gene. V lost 0 bases to trimming and J lost 1 base, with 5 bases between them.

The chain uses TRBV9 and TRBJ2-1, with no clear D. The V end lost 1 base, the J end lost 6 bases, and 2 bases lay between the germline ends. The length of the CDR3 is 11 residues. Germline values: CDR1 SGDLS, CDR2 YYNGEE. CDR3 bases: TGTGCCAGCAGCGTAAGCAATGAGCAGTTCTTC. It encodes CASSVSNEQFF.

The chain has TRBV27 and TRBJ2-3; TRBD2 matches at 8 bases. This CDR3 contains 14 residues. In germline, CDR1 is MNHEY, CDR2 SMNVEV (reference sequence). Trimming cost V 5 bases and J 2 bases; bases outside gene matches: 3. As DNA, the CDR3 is TGTGCCAGCAGTCTGACTAGCGTCACAGATACGCAGTATTTT. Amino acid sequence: CASSLTSVTDTQYF.

The CDR3 region has the DNA TGCGCCAGCAGTATCGAAGGATCTGGAAACACCATATATTTT. Residues: CASSIEGSGNTIYF. The rearrangement joins TRBV5-1 to TRBJ1-3; no reliable D call. Per germline, CDR1 SGHRS and CDR2 YFSETQ. The CDR3 is 14 amino acids. The ends were cut back, 5 bases at V and 1 base at J, with 10 bases in the middle.

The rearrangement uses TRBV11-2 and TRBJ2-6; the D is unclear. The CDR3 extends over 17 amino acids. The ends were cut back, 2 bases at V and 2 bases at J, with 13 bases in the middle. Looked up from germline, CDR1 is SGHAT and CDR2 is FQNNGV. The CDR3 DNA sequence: TGTGCCAGCAGCTTATGGTCAGCTCCCCCTGGGGCCAACGTCCTGACTTTC. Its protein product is CASSLWSAPPGANVLTF.

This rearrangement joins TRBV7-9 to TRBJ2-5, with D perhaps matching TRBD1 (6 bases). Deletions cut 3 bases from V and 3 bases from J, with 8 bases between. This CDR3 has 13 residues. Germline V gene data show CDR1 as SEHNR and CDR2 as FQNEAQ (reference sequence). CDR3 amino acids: CASSFRTEETQYF. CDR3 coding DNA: TGTGCCAGCAGCTTCAGGACAGAAGAGACCCAGTACTTC.

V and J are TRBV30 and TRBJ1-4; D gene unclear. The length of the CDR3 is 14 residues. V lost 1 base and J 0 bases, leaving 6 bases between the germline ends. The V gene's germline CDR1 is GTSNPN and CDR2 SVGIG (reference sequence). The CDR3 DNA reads TGTGCCTGGAGTGAGGTGTCAACTAATGAAAAACTGTTTTTT. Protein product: CAWSEVSTNEKLFF.

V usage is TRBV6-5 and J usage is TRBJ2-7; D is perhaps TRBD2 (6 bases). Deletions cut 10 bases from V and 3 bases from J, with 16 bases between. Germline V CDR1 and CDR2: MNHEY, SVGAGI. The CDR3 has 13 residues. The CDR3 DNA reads TGTGCCACCCGAACCGCCGGGGGCTACGAGCAGTACTTC. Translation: CATRTAGGYEQYF.

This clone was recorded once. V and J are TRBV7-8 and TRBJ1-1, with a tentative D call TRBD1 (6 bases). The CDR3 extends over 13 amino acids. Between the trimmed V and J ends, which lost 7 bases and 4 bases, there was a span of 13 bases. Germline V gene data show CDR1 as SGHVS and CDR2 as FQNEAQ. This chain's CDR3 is CASTQGSSTEAFF. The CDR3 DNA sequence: TGTGCCAGCACCCAGGGGAGTAGCACTGAAGCTTTCTTT.

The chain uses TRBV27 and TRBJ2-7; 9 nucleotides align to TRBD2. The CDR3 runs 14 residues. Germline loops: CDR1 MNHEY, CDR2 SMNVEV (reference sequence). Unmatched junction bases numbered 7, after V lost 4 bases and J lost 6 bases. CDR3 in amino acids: CASSSGLALGEQYF. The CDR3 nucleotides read TGTGCCAGCAGTTCCGGACTAGCGCTGGGCGAGCAGTACTTC.

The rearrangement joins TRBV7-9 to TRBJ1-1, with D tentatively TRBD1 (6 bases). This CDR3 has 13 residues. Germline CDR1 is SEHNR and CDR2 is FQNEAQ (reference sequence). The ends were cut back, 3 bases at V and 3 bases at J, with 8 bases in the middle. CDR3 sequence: CASSFSGDTEAFF. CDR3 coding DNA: TGTGCCAGCAGCTTTTCAGGGGACACTGAAGCTTTCTTT.

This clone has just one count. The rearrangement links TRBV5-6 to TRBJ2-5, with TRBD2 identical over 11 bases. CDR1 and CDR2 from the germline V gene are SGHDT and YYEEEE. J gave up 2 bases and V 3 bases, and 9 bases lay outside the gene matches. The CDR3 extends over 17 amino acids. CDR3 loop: CASSYVAGGPRQETQYF. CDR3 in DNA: TGTGCCAGCAGCTACGTAGCGGGAGGGCCCCGACAAGAGACCCAGTACTTC.

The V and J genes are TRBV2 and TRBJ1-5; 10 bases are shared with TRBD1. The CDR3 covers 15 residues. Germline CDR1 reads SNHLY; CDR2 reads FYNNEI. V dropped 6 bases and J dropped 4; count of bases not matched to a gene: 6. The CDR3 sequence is CASRVDRGFNQPQHF. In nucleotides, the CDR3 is TGTGCCAGCAGGGTGGACAGGGGGTTTAATCAGCCCCAGCATTTT.

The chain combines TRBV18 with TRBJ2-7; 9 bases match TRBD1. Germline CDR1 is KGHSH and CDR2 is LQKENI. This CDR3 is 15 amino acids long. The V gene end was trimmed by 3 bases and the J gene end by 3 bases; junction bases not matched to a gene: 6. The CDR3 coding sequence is TGTGCCAGCTCACCGGGGACAGGGAAGGGCTACGAGCAGTACTTC. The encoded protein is CASSPGTGKGYEQYF.

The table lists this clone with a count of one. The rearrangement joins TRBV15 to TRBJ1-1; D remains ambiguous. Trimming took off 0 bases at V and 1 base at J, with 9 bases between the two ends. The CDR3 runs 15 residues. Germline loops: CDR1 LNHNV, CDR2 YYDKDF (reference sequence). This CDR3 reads CATSRERVANTEAFF. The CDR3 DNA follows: TGTGCCACCAGCAGAGAGCGGGTAGCGAACACTGAAGCTTTCTTT. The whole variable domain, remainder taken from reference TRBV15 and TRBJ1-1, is DAMVIQNPRYQVTQFGKPVTLSCSQTLNHNVMYWYQQKSSQAPKLLFHYYDKDFNNEADTPDNFQSRRPNTSFCFLDIRSPGLGDTAMYLCATSRERVANTEAFFGQGTRLTVV.

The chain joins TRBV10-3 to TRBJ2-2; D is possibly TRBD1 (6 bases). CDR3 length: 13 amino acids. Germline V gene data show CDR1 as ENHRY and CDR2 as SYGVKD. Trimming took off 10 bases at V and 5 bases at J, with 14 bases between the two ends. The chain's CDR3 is CATSGEETGELFF. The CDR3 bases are TGTGCCACTTCAGGGGAAGAGACCGGGGAGCTGTTTTTT.

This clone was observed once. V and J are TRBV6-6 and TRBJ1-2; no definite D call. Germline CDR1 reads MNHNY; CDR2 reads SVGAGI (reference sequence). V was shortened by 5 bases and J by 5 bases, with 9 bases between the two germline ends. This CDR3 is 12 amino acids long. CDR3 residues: CASSGEHYGYTF. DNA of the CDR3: TGTGCCAGCAGTGGTGAACATTATGGCTACACCTTC.

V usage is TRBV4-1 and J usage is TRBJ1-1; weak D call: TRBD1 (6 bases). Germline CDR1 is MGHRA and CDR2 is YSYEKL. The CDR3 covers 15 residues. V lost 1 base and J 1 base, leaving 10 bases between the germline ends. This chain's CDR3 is CASSQVAGENTEAFF. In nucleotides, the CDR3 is TGCGCCAGCAGCCAAGTAGCAGGGGAGAACACTGAAGCTTTCTTT.